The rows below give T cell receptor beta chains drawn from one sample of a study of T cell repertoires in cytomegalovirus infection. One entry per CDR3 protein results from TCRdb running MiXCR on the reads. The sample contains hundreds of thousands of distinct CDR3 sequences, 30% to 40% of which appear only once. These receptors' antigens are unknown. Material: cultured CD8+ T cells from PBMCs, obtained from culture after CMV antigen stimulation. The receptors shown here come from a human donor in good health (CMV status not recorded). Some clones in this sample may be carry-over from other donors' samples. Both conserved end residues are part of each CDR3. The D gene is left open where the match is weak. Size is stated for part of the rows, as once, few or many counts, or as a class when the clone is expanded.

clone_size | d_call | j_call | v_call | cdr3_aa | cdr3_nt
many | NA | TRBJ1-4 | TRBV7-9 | CASSLAMDSNEKLFF | TGTGCCAGCAGCTTAGCCATGGACAGTAATGAAAAACTGTTTTTT
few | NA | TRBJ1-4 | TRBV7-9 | CASSGDPGDPNEKLFF | TGTGCCAGCAGCGGGGATCCGGGAGACCCAAATGAAAAACTGTTTTTT
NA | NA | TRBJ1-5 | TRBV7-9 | CASSLTTRGGDQPQHF | TGTGCCAGCAGCCTTACAACGCGGGGTGGGGATCAGCCCCAGCATTTT
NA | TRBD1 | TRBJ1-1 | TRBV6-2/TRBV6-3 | CASSLLGTGNGRSTEAFF | TGTGCCAGCAGCCTACTAGGGACAGGGAATGGGAGGAGCACTGAAGCTTTCTTT
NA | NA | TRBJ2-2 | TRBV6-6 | CASSATASGELFF | TGTGCCAGCAGTGCAACAGCCTCCGGGGAGCTGTTTTTT
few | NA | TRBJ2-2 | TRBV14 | CASSLVQPTTGELFF | TGTGCCAGCAGCCTTGTACAGCCTACCACCGGGGAGCTGTTTTTT
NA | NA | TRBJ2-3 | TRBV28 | CASSFPGTGRLDTQYF | TGTGCCAGCAGTTTCCCGGGAACGGGGAGATTGGATACGCAGTATTTT
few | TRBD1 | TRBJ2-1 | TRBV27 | CASTNSGTGLNEQFF | TGTGCCAGCACAAATTCTGGGACAGGGTTGAATGAGCAGTTCTTC
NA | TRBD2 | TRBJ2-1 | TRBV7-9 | CASTGRGGPEQFF | TGTGCCAGCACCGGGAGGGGGGGCCCTGAGCAGTTCTTC
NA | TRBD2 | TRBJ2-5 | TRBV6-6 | CASRGAGGQETQYF | TGTGCCAGCAGAGGAGCGGGGGGCCAAGAGACCCAGTACTTC
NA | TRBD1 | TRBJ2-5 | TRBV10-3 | CAISETIFGTGKERWETQYF | TGTGCCATCAGTGAGACCATCTTCGGGACAGGGAAAGAACGGTGGGAGACCCAGTACTTC
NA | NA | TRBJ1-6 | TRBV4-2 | CASSQDSFEGSLHF | TGTGCCAGCAGCCAAGATAGTTTCGAAGGATCTCTCCACTTT
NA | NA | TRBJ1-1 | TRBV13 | CASSFLGAGSTEAFF | TGTGCCAGCAGCTTCCTCGGGGCTGGGAGCACTGAAGCTTTCTTT
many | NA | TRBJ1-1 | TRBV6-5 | CASSYSYPNTEAFF | TGTGCCAGCAGTTACTCTTATCCGAACACTGAAGCTTTCTTT
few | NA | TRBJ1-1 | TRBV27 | CASSFFAPPRGTEAFF | TGTGCCAGCAGTTTCTTCGCCCCTCCCAGGGGCACTGAAGCTTTCTTT
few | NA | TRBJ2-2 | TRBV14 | CASSQVWGTGELFF | TGTGCCAGCAGCCAAGTATGGGGCACCGGGGAGCTGTTTTTT
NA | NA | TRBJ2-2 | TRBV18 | CASSPSVSSTGELFF | TGTGCCAGCTCACCGTCTGTTTCATCCACCGGGGAGCTGTTTTTT
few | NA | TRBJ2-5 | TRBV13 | CASSLGDKETQYF | TGTGCCAGCAGCTTAGGCGATAAAGAGACCCAGTACTTC
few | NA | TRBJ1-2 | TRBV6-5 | CASSYSVGNEDYGYTF | TGTGCCAGCAGTTACTCAGTGGGGAATGAGGACTATGGCTACACCTTC
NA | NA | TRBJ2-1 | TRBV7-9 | CASSLKDFGGNEQFF | TGTGCCAGCAGCTTAAAGGACTTTGGGGGCAATGAGCAGTTCTTC
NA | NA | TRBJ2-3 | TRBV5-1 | CASSLDGVGTDTQYF | TGCGCCAGCAGCTTGGATGGGGTTGGCACAGATACGCAGTATTTT
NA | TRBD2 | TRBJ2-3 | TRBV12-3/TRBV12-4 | CASTPPGGVSDTQYF | TGTGCCAGCACCCCCCCCGGGGGGGTGTCAGATACGCAGTATTTT
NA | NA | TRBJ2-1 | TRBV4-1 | CASSRRTDYNEQFF | TGCGCCAGCAGCCGCCGGACAGATTACAATGAGCAGTTCTTC
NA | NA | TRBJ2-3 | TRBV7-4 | CASSSPRVSSTDTQYF | TGTGCCAGCAGCTCTCCACGGGTCAGCTCAACAGATACGCAGTATTTT
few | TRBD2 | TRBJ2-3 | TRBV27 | CASSLLVGGGTDTQYF | TGTGCCAGCAGTTTATTAGTCGGGGGAGGGACAGATACGCAGTATTTT
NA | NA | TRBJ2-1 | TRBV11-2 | CASSLSIMVSRNNEQFF | TGTGCCAGCAGCTTAAGTATTATGGTGAGCCGAAACAATGAGCAGTTCTTC
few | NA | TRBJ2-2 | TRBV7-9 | CASSLGPQTNTGELFF | TGTGCCAGCAGCTTAGGTCCACAGACGAACACCGGGGAGCTGTTTTTT
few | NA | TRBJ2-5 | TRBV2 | CASTVRVKGETQYF | TGTGCCAGCACGGTCAGGGTCAAGGGGGAGACCCAGTACTTC
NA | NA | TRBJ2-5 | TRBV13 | CASSSIQETQYF | TGTGCCAGCAGCTCTATCCAAGAGACCCAGTACTTC
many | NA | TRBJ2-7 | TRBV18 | CASSPPTSPPYEQYF | TGTGCCAGCTCACCACCTACCAGTCCACCCTACGAGCAGTACTTC
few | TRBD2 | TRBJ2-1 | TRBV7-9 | CASSLISSSGDSSYNEQFF | TGTGCCAGCAGCTTAATCAGTTCTAGCGGGGACAGCTCCTACAATGAGCAGTTCTTC
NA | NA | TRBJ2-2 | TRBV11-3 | CASSLDLEGNGELFF | TGTGCCAGCAGCTTAGATCTGGAGGGTAACGGGGAGCTGTTTTTT
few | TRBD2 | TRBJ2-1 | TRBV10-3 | CAIHDLAGGVNEQFF | TGTGCCATTCACGACCTAGCGGGCGGGGTCAATGAGCAGTTCTTC
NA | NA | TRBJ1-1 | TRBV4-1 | CASSQDWGALGTEAFF | TGCGCCAGCAGCCAAGATTGGGGGGCCTTGGGCACTGAAGCTTTCTTT
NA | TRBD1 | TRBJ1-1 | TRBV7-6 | CASSPRTGPTTEAFF | TGTGCCAGCAGCCCTCGGACAGGGCCAACTACTGAAGCTTTCTTT
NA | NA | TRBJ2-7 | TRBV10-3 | CAIPGTVSYEQYF | TGTGCCATCCCCGGGACGGTCTCCTACGAGCAGTACTTC
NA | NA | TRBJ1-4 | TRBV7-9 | CASSPARNEKLFF | TGTGCCAGCAGCCCCGCCAGGAATGAAAAACTGTTTTTT
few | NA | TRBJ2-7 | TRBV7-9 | CASSPINSYEQYF | TGTGCCAGCAGCCCTATAAACTCCTACGAGCAGTACTTC
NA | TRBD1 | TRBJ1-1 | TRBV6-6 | CASSGQGMWSEAFF | TGTGCCAGCAGTGGACAGGGTATGTGGTCTGAAGCTTTCTTT
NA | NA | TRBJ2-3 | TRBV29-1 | CSDGTSSTDTQYF | TGCAGCGACGGGACGTCTAGCACAGATACGCAGTATTTT
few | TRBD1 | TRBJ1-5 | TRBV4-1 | CASSPTTGTQPQHF | TGCGCCAGCAGCCCCACGACAGGGACTCAGCCCCAGCATTTT
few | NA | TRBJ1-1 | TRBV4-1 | CASSNGRNTEAFF | TGCGCCAGCAGCAATGGACGTAACACTGAAGCTTTCTTT
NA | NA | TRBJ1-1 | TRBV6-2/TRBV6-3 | CASTLRRANTEAFF | TGTGCCAGCACGTTGAGACGGGCGAACACTGAAGCTTTCTTT
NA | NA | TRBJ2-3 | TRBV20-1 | CSAGGWGIRYTDTQYF | TGCAGTGCTGGGGGGTGGGGTATCCGGTACACAGATACGCAGTATTTT
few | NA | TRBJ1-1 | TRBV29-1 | CSVAGLGQRNTEAFF | TGCAGCGTGGCCGGACTTGGACAGCGGAACACTGAAGCTTTCTTT
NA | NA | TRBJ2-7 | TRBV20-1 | CSASIGHVSYEQYF | TGCAGTGCTAGTATAGGACACGTCTCCTACGAGCAGTACTTC
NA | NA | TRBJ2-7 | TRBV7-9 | CASSRPRGDVEQYF | TGTGCCAGCAGCCGCCCCAGGGGTGACGTCGAGCAGTACTTC
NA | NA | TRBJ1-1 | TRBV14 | CASSHVQGLAEAFF | TGTGCCAGCAGCCACGTACAGGGCCTTGCTGAAGCTTTCTTT